Here is one T cell receptor beta chain with its context. No antigen is known for it. V shed 3 bases and J 3 bases; nucleotides not matched to a gene: 7. CDR1 is LNHDA, CDR2 SQIVND, per germline (reference sequence). The CDR3 runs 16 residues. This record comes from a study of cytotoxic CD8 clonotypes in ibrutinib-treated CLL. Study background: The study included around twelve relapsed/refractory and more than 14 treatment-naive patients; fewer than 18 had IGHV unmutated disease. Study-level points and caveats: The study found clonality rose at ibrutinib response, then fell toward baseline at progression. Among the clonotypes, public ones were uncommon and contracted or held stable on treatment. Measured clonality at baseline was greater than in age-matched healthy donors and tracked with circulating CD8+ T-cell counts.

TCRdb's copy holds only in-frame clones and misses some; the assay was immunoSEQ multiplex PCR. The profile shows nearly 300,000 clones, roughly three quarters of them singletons. The chain uses TRBV19 and TRBJ2-7, with 11 nucleotides matching TRBD1. The sequence came from a human donor with chronic lymphocytic leukemia. Sequencing used PBMCs, obtained at disease progression, from a patient treated with ibrutinib. The DNA of the CDR3 is TGTGCCAGTAGTATGGGGGACAGGGGGTCGATCTACGAGCAGTACTTC. This gives the protein CASSMGDRGSIYEQYF.